This T cell receptor (beta chain) was profiled in a study of cytomegalovirus exposure and HLA in healthy donors (dated by TCRdb to the late 2010s). Turning to the overall study: In an earlier analysis of some 610 of the donors, 250 to 350 Gb of sequence data and 100 million or so unique TCR beta sequences from 150 million to 200 million T cells were reported. About 330 gigabases of sequencing data and approximately 92 million unique TCR sequences made up an early release that covered about 640 HLA-typed donors. Of the 350 to 400 genotyped donors, approximately 83% fell in the genetic ancestry cluster associated with self-reported Caucasian donors. The study aimed to test whether cataloging public T cell receptors could reveal signatures of past pathogen exposure. Using immunosequencing, the study profiled T cell repertoires from fewer than 700 subjects and related those repertoires to cytomegalovirus serostatus. In addition to the first cohort of about 650 subjects, a separate validation cohort of around 110 different subjects was used. High-throughput TCR immunosequencing, statistical association of individual TCRs with disease status, and machine learning were combined to predict cytomegalovirus infection status. A later analysis re-examined previously published TCR beta repertoires from 500 to 700 donors and added high-resolution HLA genotyping to investigate patterns of TCR occurrence. Rather than using new phenotypic data, the later analysis identified candidate immune exposures from TCR beta sequences and from how often those sequences occurred across donors. To decide whether each TCR beta V gene segment behaved as functional or pseudogenic, an earlier analysis of several hundred of the donors relied on high-throughput TCR beta sequencing. Donor age, sex, ethnicity and CMV serostatus were compiled alongside the repertoire data. In a later genetic analysis, genome-wide SNP genotypes for about 55% of the 666 donors were used, and that subset was treated as a discovery cohort. Every discovery cohort repertoire had been produced on one sequencing platform. Both class I and class II loci were covered by HLA typing, at four-digit resolution. Typing coverage differed by locus: A, B, C, DRB1 and DQB1 were typed in about 629-630 donors, DQA1 in 522, DPA1 in some 570, and DPB1 in around 440. Roughly 5 DR-DQ haplotypes were handled as single units for association and clustering, since linkage in the cohort was strong. Across some 400 genotyped donors of the cohort, an average of about 240,000 unique TCR beta nucleotide sequences per donor were sequenced, and 15% to 20% of those sequences were non-productive.

What the work shows at the level of the full study, not this receptor alone: According to a later genetic analysis, donors in an Asian-associated ancestry cluster had fewer N-insertions in productive TCRs than the approximately 630-donor mean. Some IMGT-functional V segments, including TRBV6-2 and TRBV6-3, could not be distinguished by the 87-base-pair reads and were therefore excluded. Most CMV-associated TCR beta chains appeared to be HLA-restricted in a later analysis, and the HLA associations seemed to be driven largely by CMV exposure. A further reported finding was that TCR beta sequences accurately predicted the HLA-A and HLA-B alleles for most subjects in the first cohort. In a later analysis, TCR association rates were found to vary across HLA loci, with the most associated TCRs seen for DRB1 alleles and the fewest for HLA-C alleles. A later analysis reported that several top co-occurrence clusters appeared linked to parvovirus B19, influenza, CMV and Epstein-Barr virus. In a later analysis, 16,951 TCR beta sequences were associated with specific HLA alleles at a false discovery rate of 0.05. The sequencing pipeline was judged likely to have produced a cluster of highly shared sequence variants as a technical artifact. In an earlier analysis of fewer than 700 of the donors, most TCR beta V segments appeared in productive rearrangements about 87% or about 30% of the time, broadly matching IMGT annotations. Assigning TCR associations to individual alleles was difficult when HLA alleles, especially DR and DQ, strongly co-occurred. Most TCR sequences were seen in very few donors, while some public TCRs were found in many individuals. In a later genetic analysis, a missense DCLRE1C variant was associated with V-gene and J-gene trimming of TCR beta chains, and the association was replicated in an independent cohort. Linkage disequilibrium might explain the correlated functional status among segregating V segments, but an unknown experimental factor could not be ruled out. The study listed 170 or so TCR beta chains as associated with cytomegalovirus. Because some donors lacked HLA typing at each locus, the association tests relied only on the typed subset. The authors suggested that the approach could potentially be generalized to other disease states and immunological phenotypes. The only immune exposure information available for the cohort was CMV serostatus. Presence/absence analyses assumed roughly uniform sequencing depth across donors, an assumption that may not hold. A few of the identified cytomegalovirus-associated TCR beta chains were confirmed in vitro to be specific for cytomegalovirus antigens. The classifier was reported to diagnose cytomegalovirus status with high specificity and sensitivity in both the original cohort and the validation cohort. Roughly 17 rarely observed V segments, including chromosome 9 orphons, were excluded from the earlier analysis of about 610 of the donors because counts were too low. In a later analysis, HLA-associated TCR beta chains showed more clonal expansion and lower generation probabilities than non-associated chains that were equally common. Only TCR beta chains were sequenced in this cohort, and the absence of alpha or paired-chain data limited detectable features.

With respect to this clone: Its antigen remains undetermined. Base qualities are not recorded, but no much larger clone differs from it by a single base.

From the cysteine up to the phenylalanine, the CDR3 has a length of 13 residues. Of the read, only the CDR3 DNA is kept; its 39 bases are in frame from base 1. V loses 4 bases at its end and J loses 5 bases; junction bases beyond the gene matches: 5. CDR1 and CDR2 are drawn from the germline V gene: SGHRS, YFSETQ. The library was produced with the immunoSEQ multiplex PCR assay. For the multiplex PCR, a mixture combining 60 forward primers for TCR Vbeta segments and 13 reverse primers for TCR Jbeta segments was used. The CDR3 region of rearranged TCR beta genes was amplified from genomic DNA with a multiplex PCR assay. The Illumina HiSeq System was used to sequence the amplified TCR beta libraries as 87-base-pair reads. For the original study's pipeline: In a later analysis, tens of millions of unique TCR beta chains were counted across the 650 to 750 repertoires, and roughly 9.9 million of these chains were shared by at least two donors. Raw reads were error-corrected and collapsed into unique sequences with a nearest-neighbor algorithm that merged closely related sequences to remove PCR and sequencing errors. V, D and J gene segments were assigned by aligning CDR3 sequences to IMGT reference sequences. Each retained sequence needed at least a six-nucleotide match to both a V gene segment and a J gene segment. A rearrangement was called productive if the CDR3 had no stop codons and remained in frame with V and J, and every other rearrangement was called non-productive. CDR3 was defined by IMGT convention, running from the second conserved V-encoded cysteine to the conserved J-encoded phenylalanine. In an earlier analysis of around 540 of the donors, sequences lacking an unambiguous match to a single V gene segment were excluded. An earlier analysis of 587 of the donors called V segments functional above 56.7% productive rearrangements and segregating when the between-donor standard deviation exceeded 5%. A statistical classification framework was built to diagnose cytomegalovirus status from the catalog of TCR beta chain sequences. A later analysis assigned V and J genes by comparing TCR nucleotide sequences with IMGT/GENE-DB human TR gene sequences. The TCRdist pipeline was used in a later analysis to assign CDR3 sequences and most-parsimonious VDJ recombination scenarios. In a later analysis, each TCR beta chain was defined by its CDR3 amino acid sequence together with its V-gene family, and reads lacking a unique V-gene family were excluded. In a later analysis, 450 to 600 highly shared, low-generation-probability nucleotide sequences were removed to address suspected cross-contamination and a sequencing artifact. For each public chain, a later analysis derived a clonal expansion index from normalized ranks of inferred template counts within each repertoire. Generation probabilities in a later analysis came from a VDJ recombination model fitted to out-of-frame rearrangements, and those results were checked against IGoR. Hypergeometric tests were used in a later analysis to score TCR-TCR, TCR-HLA and TCR-CMV co-occurrence, with a repertoire-size bias correction applied to the TCR pairs. To estimate false discovery rates, a later analysis permuted the HLA or CMV assignments 20 times. A later analysis grouped co-occurring TCRs with DBSCAN, adding TCRdist sequence similarity when clustering within HLA-allele-positive subsets. Repertoires with fewer than 30,000 or more than 120,000 public chains, plus five repertoires with anomalous nucleotide sharing, were excluded from co-occurrence clustering. Sourced from immuneACCESS, this table was stored by TCRdb with only in-frame sequences that have V and J called. A share of the clones is absent; for the studies checked, an unresolved V gene accounts for under half, and the remainder has no known explanation. V, J and clone size derive from that table, while D and trimming were established from the DNA sequence. The sample table holds 70,000 or so clones, of which more than 80% were seen once. The ten top clones hold 9.5% to 13% of the sample.

The cohort comprised more than 550 healthy bone marrow donors. At the time of sampling, all cohort members were nominally healthy, though unrecorded immune exposures were likely present. The donor was CMV seropositive and was included in the group of some 290 seropositive cohort members. A peripheral blood sample was collected from each donor, and TCR beta sequencing was performed on peripheral blood mononuclear cells. Genomic DNA extraction from the blood cell samples was performed with the Qiagen DNeasy Blood Extraction Kit. Material: PBMCs. The chain is made from TRBV5-1 and TRBJ1-1, with 7 bases aligning to TRBD1. This TCR came from a woman aged 25 to 45 in good health and CMV-seropositive. The CDR3 here reads CASSTTGRTEAFF. The DNA is as follows: TGCGCCAGCAGCACGACAGGGAGGACTGAAGCTTTCTTT.